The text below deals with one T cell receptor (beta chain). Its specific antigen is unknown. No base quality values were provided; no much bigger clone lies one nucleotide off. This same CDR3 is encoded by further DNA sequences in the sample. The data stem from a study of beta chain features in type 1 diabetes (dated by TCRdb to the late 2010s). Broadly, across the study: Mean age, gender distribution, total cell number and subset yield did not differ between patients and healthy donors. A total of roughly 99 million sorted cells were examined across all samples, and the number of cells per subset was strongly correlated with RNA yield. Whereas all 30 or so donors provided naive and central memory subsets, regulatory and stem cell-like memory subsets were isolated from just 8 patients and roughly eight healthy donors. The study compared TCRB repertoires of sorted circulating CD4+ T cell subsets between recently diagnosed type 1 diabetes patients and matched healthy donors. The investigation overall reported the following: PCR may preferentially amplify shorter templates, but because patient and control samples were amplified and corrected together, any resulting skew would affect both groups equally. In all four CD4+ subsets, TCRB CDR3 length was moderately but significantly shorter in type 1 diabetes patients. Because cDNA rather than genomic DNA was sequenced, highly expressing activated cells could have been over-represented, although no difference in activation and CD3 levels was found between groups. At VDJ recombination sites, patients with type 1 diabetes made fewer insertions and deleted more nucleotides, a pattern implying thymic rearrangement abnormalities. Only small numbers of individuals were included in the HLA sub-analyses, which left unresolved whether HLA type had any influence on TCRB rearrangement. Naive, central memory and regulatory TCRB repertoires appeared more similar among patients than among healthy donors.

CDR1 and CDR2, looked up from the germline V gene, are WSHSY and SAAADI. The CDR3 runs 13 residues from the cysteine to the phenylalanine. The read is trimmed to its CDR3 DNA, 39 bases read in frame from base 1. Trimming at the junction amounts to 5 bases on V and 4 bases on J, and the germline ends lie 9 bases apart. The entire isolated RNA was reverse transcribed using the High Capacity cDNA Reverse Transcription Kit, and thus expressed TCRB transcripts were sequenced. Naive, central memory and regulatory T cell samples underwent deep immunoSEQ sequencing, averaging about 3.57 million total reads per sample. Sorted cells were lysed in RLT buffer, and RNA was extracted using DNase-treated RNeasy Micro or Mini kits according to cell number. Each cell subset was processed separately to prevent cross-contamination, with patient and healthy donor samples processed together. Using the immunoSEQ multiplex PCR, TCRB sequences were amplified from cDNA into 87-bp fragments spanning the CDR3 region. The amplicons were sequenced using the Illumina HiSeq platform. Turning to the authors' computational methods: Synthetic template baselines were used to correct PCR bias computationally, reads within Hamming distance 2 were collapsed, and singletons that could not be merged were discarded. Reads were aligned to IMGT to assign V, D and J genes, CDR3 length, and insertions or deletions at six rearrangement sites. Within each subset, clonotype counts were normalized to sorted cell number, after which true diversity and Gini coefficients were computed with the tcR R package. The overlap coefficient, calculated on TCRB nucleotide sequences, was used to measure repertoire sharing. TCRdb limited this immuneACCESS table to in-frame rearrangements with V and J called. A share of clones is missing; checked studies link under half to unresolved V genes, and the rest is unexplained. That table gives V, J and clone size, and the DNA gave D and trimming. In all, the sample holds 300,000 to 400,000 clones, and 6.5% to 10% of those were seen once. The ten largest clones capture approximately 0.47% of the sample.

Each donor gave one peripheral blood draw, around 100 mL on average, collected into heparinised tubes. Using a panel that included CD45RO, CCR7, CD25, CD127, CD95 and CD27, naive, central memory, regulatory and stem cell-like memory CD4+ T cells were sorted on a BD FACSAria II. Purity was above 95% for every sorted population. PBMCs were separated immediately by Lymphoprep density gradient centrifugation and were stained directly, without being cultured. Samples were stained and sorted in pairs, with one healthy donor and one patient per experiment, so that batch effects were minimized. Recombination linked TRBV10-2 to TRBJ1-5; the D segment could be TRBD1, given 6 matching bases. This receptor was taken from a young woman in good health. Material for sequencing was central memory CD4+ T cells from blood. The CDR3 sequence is CASSSQGNQPQHF. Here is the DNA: TGCGCCAGCAGTAGCCAGGGGAATCAGCCCCAGCATTTT.